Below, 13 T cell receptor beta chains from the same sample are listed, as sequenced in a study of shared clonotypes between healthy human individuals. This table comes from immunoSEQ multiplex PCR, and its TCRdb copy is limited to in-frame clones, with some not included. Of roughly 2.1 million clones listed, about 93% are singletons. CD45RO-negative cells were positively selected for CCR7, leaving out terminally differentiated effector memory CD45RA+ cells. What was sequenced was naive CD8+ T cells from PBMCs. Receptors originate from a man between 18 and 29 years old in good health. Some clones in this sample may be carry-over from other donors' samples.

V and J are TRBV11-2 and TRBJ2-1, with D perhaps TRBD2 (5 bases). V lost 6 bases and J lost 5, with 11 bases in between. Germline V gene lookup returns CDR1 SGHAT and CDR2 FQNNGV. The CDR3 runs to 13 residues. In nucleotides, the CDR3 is TGTGCCAGCAGTCCAAACGGGGACAATGAGCAGTTCTTC. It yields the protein CASSPNGDNEQFF.

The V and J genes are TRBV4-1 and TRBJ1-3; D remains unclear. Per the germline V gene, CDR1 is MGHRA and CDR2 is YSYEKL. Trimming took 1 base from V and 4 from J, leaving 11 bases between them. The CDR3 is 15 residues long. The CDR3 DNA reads TGCGCCAGCAGCCAAGTAACGGTTCCCGGAAACACCATATATTTT. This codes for CASSQVTVPGNTIYF.

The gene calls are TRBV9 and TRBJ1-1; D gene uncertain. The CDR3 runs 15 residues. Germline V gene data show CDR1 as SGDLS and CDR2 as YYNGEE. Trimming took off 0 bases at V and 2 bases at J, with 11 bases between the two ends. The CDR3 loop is CASSVAPGGNTEAFF. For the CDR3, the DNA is TGTGCCAGCAGCGTAGCCCCAGGCGGCAACACTGAAGCTTTCTTT.

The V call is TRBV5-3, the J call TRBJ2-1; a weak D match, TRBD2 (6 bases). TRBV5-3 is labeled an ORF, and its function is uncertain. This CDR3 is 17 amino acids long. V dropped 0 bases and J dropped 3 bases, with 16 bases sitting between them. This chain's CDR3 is CARSLGVAQEGYNEQFF. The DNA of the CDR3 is TGTGCCAGAAGCTTGGGAGTGGCGCAGGAGGGCTACAATGAGCAGTTCTTC.

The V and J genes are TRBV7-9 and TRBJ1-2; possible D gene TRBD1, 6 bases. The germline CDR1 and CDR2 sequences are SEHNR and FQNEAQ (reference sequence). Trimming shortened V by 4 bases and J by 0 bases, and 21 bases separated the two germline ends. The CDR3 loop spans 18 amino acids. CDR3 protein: CASSSPLRQVDSNYGYTF. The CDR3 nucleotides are TGTGCCAGCAGCTCCCCCCTTAGACAGGTCGACTCTAACTATGGCTACACCTTC.

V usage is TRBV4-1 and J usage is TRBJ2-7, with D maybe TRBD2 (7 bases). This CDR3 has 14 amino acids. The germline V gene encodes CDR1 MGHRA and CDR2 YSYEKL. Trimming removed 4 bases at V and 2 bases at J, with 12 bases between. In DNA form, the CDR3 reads TGCGCCAGCAGCCGAGAGGGGGGGCCCTACGAGCAGTACTTC. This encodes CASSREGGPYEQYF.

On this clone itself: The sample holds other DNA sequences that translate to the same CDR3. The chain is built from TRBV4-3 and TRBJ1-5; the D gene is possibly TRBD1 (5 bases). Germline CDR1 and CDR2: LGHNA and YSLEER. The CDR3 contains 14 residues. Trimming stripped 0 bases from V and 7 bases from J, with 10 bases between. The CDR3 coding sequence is TGCGCCAGCAGCCAAGACAGGGTGGGGCAGCCCCAGCATTTT. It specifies CASSQDRVGQPQHF.

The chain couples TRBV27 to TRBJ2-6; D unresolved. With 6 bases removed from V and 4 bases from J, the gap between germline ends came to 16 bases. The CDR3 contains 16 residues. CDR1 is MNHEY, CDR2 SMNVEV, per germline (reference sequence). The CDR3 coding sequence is TGTGCCAGCAGCTTCAGGTCGTTGCAGGGGGCCAACGTCCTGACTTTC. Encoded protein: CASSFRSLQGANVLTF.

Written as DNA, the CDR3 is TGTGCCAGCAGCTTCCGGGATCCCTACGAGCAGTACTTC. Translated: CASSFRDPYEQYF. The J gene is TRBJ2-7, the V gene TRBV7-9; D is possibly TRBD2 (5 bases). The CDR3 runs 13 residues. The germline CDR1 and CDR2 sequences are SEHNR and FQNEAQ (reference sequence). Trimming pared 3 bases from V and 2 bases from J, leaving 8 bases between.

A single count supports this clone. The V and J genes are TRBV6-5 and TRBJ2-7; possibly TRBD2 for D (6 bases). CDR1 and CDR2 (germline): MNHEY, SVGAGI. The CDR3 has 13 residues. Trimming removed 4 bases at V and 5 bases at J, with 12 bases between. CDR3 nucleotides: TGTGCCAGCAGTTGGGGGGTTGGGAACGAGCAGTACTTC. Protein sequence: CASSWGVGNEQYF.

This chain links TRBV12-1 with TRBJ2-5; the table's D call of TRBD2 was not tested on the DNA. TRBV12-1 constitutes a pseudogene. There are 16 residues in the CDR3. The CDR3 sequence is CASSLLFSGRNETQYF. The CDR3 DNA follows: TGTGCCAGCAGCCTTCTTTTTAGCGGGAGGAATGAGACCCAGTACTTC.

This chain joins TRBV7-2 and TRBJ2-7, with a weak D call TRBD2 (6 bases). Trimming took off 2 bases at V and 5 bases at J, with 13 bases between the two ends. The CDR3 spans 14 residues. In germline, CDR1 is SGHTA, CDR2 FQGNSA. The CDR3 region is CASSLKWRVNEQYF. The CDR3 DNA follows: TGTGCCAGCAGCTTAAAATGGAGGGTAAACGAGCAGTACTTC.

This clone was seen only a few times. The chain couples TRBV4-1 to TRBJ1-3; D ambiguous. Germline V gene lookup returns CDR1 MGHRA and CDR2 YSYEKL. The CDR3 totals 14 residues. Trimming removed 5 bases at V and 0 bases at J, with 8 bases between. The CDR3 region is CASSLDTSGNTIYF. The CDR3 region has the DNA TGCGCCAGCAGCTTAGACACCTCTGGAAACACCATATATTTT.